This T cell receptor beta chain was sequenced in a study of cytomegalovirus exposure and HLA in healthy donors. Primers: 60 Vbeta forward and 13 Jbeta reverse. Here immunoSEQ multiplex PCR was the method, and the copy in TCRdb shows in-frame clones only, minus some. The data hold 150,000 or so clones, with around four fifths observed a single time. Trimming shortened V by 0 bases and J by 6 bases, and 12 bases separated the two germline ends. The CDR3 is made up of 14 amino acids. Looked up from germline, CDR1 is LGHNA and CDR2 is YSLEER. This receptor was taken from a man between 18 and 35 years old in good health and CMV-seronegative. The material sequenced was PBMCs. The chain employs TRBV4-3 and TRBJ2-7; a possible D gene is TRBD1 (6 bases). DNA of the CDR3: TGCGCCAGCAGCCAAGAACCAGGGGCCGGCGAGCAGTACTTC. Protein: CASSQEPGAGEQYF.